This TCR beta chain stems from a study of Ad26.COV2.S vaccination and SARS-CoV-2 variants (dated by TCRdb to 2020 to 2022). Notes on the research overall: Donors in the vaccine arm were drawn from COV1001, a phase I-IIa trial of Ad26.COV2.S in healthy adults that was multicentre, randomized, double-blind and placebo-controlled. Ad26.COV2.S was given intramuscularly at 5x10^10 or 1x10^11 viral particles, as a single shot or as two shots 56 days apart. TCRbeta repertoire sequencing was used to assess the specificity and breadth of SARS-CoV-2-reactive T cell receptors after Ad26.COV2.S vaccination. The TCR-sequenced set comprised around 30 samples: some 19 Ad26.COV2.S vaccine recipients, 5 placebo recipients and 8 SARS-CoV-2 convalescent individuals. Trial participants were randomized into five groups of five, in which low-dose or high-dose Ad26.COV2.S was given once or twice, or placebo was given on both occasions. Blinding of investigators to trial group allocation was maintained during experiments and outcome assessment. The study at large found these results: It was noted by the authors that total T cell responses may have been underestimated by the TCR breadth and depth analyses. The study was not powered for comparison of responses between vaccine doses or regimens. Vaccine and placebo recipients had comparable non-spike TCR breadth, which fits with the vaccine containing only spike. Ad26.COV2.S recipients had higher spike-specific TCR breadth than placebo recipients (P = 0.0014). After vaccination, substantial breadth of spike-specific CD8+ and CD4+ T cell responses was reported.

The immunoSEQ Assay was the method used to sequence TCRbeta CDR3 regions. After extraction, genomic DNA underwent amplification by bias-controlled multiplex PCR, followed by high-throughput sequencing. The study's processing was this. To quantify the absolute abundance of every unique TCRbeta CDR3 region, sequences were collapsed and filtered. T cell fraction was estimated by normalizing TCRbeta template counts to usable DNA, with usable DNA measured through amplification of reference genes found in all nucleated cells. Repertoire TCRs were annotated as SARS-CoV-2-specific when V gene, CDR3 amino acid sequence and J gene were exactly matched to a known reactive TCR set. MIRA supplied the reference SARS-CoV-2 TCR set, which was filtered for enrichment in COVID-19-positive ImmuneCODE repertoires so that public or cross-reactive TCRs were removed. Based on the MIRA antigens, annotated TCRs were further analysed at the level of specific ORF or position within ORF. Breadth was defined as the number of annotated unique rearrangements divided by the total number of unique productive rearrangements, and depth was defined as the summed frequency of the annotated unique rearrangements. Two-sided Wilcoxon rank-sum tests were applied when comparing TCR breadth between groups. TCRdb re-hosts the immuneACCESS table, in-frame sequences only. Its copies lack some clones; in the studies checked, an unresolved V gene accounts for under half of them, and the cause for the rest is not known. V and J calls and clone size are those listed in that table; D and trimming were worked out from the DNA. Present in this sample are fewer than 400,000 clones, over 80% of which were seen just once. 2.1% of the sample belongs to the ten largest clones.

Notes on this clone: Its antigen remains undetermined. No qualities accompany the bases; no much larger clone lies one base away.

The treatment or condition label, as the study defines it: over 15 received Ad26.COV2.S at low or high dose, single or two shots; roughly five received placebo; per-sample allocation not given. Repertoires of vaccine and placebo recipients were sequenced from samples collected on day 63 after the first injection. Cohort 1b enrolled some 25 adults aged 18-55 years at a single site in Boston, USA, between 29 July and 7 August 2020. Ad26.COV2.S consisted of a replication-incompetent adenovirus type 26 vector by which a prefusion-stabilized SARS-CoV-2 spike protein from the original Wuhan strain was expressed. The receptor's source is a person between 18 and 65 years old who received the Ad26.COV2.S COVID-19 vaccine or a placebo. The specimen comprised peripheral blood, sampled in a trial of Ad26.COV2.S vaccine versus placebo.

CDR3 sequence: CAISEPKVVYGYTF. The nucleotide sequence reads as follows: TGTGCCATCAGTGAGCCGAAGGTAGTCTATGGCTACACCTTC. In this chain, TRBV10-3 is recombined with TRBJ1-2; no D segment can be confidently identified. The germline ends are 11 bases apart after V is trimmed by 2 bases and J by 4 bases. The CDR3 numbers 14 residues from cysteine through phenylalanine. Solely the CDR3 DNA is kept, with 42 bases framed from the first base. In the germline V gene, CDR1 corresponds to ENHRY and CDR2 to SYGVKD.